This T cell receptor beta chain was observed in a study of T-cell memory formation after mild COVID-19 (dated by TCRdb to the early 2020s). The study in broad terms: TCR sequence clusters from the two donors were found to be largely donor specific. Two young, previously healthy adult volunteers made up the cohort, one male and one female. Longitudinal TCRalpha and TCRbeta repertoire sequencing tracked T-cell clones expanding and contracting after mild COVID-19 in two donors.

The listed sequencing device is Illumina NovaSeq 6000. TCRalpha and TCRbeta cDNA libraries were built by 5'RACE with constant-segment primers, adding sample barcodes and unique molecular identifiers. RNA was extracted from every sample with Trizol reagent. Amplification of the libraries took two PCR steps, and the second step added a second sample barcode plus Illumina TruSeq adapters. Libraries were sequenced on an Illumina NovaSeq with 2 x 150 bp paired-end reads. As for the original processing: Demultiplexing of reads and collapsing into UMI-guided consensus sequences were performed with migec v1.2.7. Using mixcr v2.1.11, the UMI consensuses were aligned to TRA and TRB V and J templates and assembled into clonotypes. A clonotype was counted as expanded or contracted only when both edgeR and NoisET called the clonotype significant, with the noise models trained on biological replicates. For edgeR calls, the thresholds were a false discovery rate-adjusted p below 0.01 and a log2 fold-change of 1. As an exploratory analysis of dynamics, max-normalized trajectories of the 1000 most abundant clonotypes were examined by PCA with hierarchical clustering. Separately sequenced CD4+ and CD8+ repertoires were used to assign the CD4 or CD8 phenotype of responding clones. TCRdb cleaned the public reads at Q25 with fastp, built clones with MiXCR and kept in-frame beta chains. For every CDR3 protein sequence, its rows merge into one entry that carries the most common genes and DNA. TCRdb's processing, not the authors' own work, is the source of the V and J calls. The sample table lists under 300,000 distinct CDR3 sequences, approximately 8% of them with a count of one. The ten largest clones take up under 25% of the sample.

Turning to this clonotype: Its antigen is not yet known. Base qualities are not at hand, and no much larger clone is one base apart.

The CDR3, from cysteine to phenylalanine, totals 15 residues. This entry keeps only the CDR3 DNA: 45 bases, framed from base 1. V is cut by 2 bases and J by 1 base, and the space between the germline ends is 12 bases. The germline V gene encodes CDR1 LNHNV and CDR2 YYDKDF (reference sequence). What the research found in general, with its limitations: Contracting CD4+ clones were found mainly in CM and EM memory subsets, while CD8+ clones were enriched in EMRA. Some responding clones were detected in pre-infection memory, which suggested that pre-existing cross-reactive memory T cells had joined the SARS-CoV-2 response. Only two mild cases were covered in the study, and larger cohorts including severe cases with pre-infection samples were considered necessary. SARS-CoV-2 specificity was not confirmed for the second-wave clones peaking on day 37. Clones that contracted from day 15 to 85 showed balanced CD4/CD8 phenotypes, whereas a second wave of clones that expanded from day 15 to 37 leaned towards CD4+.

Ficoll-Paque density gradient centrifugation was used to isolate PBMCs. Rearrangement joined TRBV15 to TRBJ2-7; the D region possibly corresponds to TRBD1 (6 bases align). Sequenced sample: PBMCs or a T cell subset sorted from them (not recorded which). This TCR was sampled from a man aged 18 to 29 who had mild COVID-19 (a few samples of this study predate the infection). The sample titles of this study are shuffled in the database, so cell type and time point are left out; the donor was told from shared clones. The sequence in DNA is TGTGCCACCAGCAGATCCCGGACAGAATCCTACGAGCAGTACTTC. It is translated as CATSRSRTESYEQYF.